Each of the 26 T cell receptor beta chains below was sequenced from the same sample in a study of beta chain features in type 1 diabetes. Sequenced material consisted of expressed TCRB transcripts (all of the isolated RNA was reverse transcribed). Assay: immunoSEQ multiplex PCR; the TCRdb copy retains only in-frame clones and omits some. The sample consists of 860,000 or so clones, 15% to 20% of them appearing once. The sample was naive CD4+ T cells from blood. The receptor set was obtained from a woman under 30 in good health.

V and J are TRBV7-9 and TRBJ2-1, with 8 nucleotides matching TRBD1. There are 14 residues in the CDR3. The germline CDR1 and CDR2 sequences are SEHNR and FQNEAQ (reference sequence). Losses at the gene ends were 3 bases for V and 3 bases for J; bases not matched to a gene: 1. For the CDR3, the DNA is TGTGCCAGCAGCTTCGACAGGGGCTACAATGAGCAGTTCTTC. This gives the protein CASSFDRGYNEQFF.

This clone was found a few times. CDR3 sequence: CASSKVCQFGETQYF. The CDR3 DNA sequence: TGTGCCAGCAGCAAAGTGTGTCAGTTCGGTGAGACCCAGTACTTC. V gene TRBV21-1 combines with J gene TRBJ2-5. TRBV21-1 is a pseudogene locus. CDR3 length: 15 residues.

J is TRBJ2-7 and V is TRBV28, with D perhaps matching TRBD2 (5 bases). Trimming shortened V by 3 bases and J by 7 bases, and 16 bases separated the two germline ends. The CDR3 consists of 14 residues. The V gene's germline CDR1 is MDHEN and CDR2 SYDVKM. In DNA, the CDR3 is TGTGCCAGCAGTTTGGGTTCGGGGTCGGGTGAGCAGTACTTC. Encoded protein: CASSLGSGSGEQYF.

To note about this clone: A read error may account for a junction end that differs from germline. The DNA of the CDR3 is TGCGCCAGCAGCCGATCCAGACAGGGGGTCATCGAAAAACTGTTTTTT. Protein product: CASSRSRQGVIEKLFF. V is TRBV5-4 and J is TRBJ1-4, with 9 bases matching TRBD1. The CDR3 consists of 16 residues. Germline CDR1 is SGHNT and CDR2 is YYREEE (reference sequence).

This clone was picked up a small number of times. The gene calls are TRBV5-1 and TRBJ2-1; 15 nucleotides agree with TRBD2. With 4 bases clipped from V and 4 bases from J, the junction kept 3 bases outside the gene matches. This CDR3 is built from 16 residues. CDR1 and CDR2 (germline): SGHRS, YFSETQ. CDR3 in DNA: TGCGCCAGCAGCCCCGGGACTAGCGGGAGGTACAATGAGCAGTTCTTC. Translating gives CASSPGTSGRYNEQFF. The complete variable domain, with remaining parts taken from reference TRBV5-1 and TRBJ2-1, reads KAGVTQTPRYLIKTRGQQVTLSCSPISGHRSVSWYQQTPGQGLQFLFEYFSETQRNKGNFPGRFSGRQFSNSRSEMNVSTLELGDSALYLCASSPGTSGRYNEQFFGPGTRLTVL.

This clone was seen a few times. The chain links TRBV21-1 to TRBJ2-7; TRBD2 is taken as the D call from the table, unchecked against the DNA. TRBV21-1 is reported as a pseudogene. The CDR3 runs 17 residues. The CDR3 nucleotides read TGTGCCAGCAGCAAAGAGCGCCTAGCGGGAGTCCCCTACGAGCAGTACTTC. Translation: CASSKERLAGVPYEQYF.

The rearrangement joins TRBV5-1 to TRBJ2-2, with TRBD1 identical over 7 bases. Germline CDR1 is SGHRS and CDR2 is YFSETQ. The J segment lost 7 bases and the V segment lost 6 bases, leaving 9 bases of the junction unmatched. The CDR3 sequence is 14 residues long. Written as DNA, the CDR3 is TGCGCCAGCAAGGAAGGGGGCCATGTCGGGGAGCTGTTTTTT. Translation gives CASKEGGHVGELFF.

The chain is built from TRBV7-9 and TRBJ2-5; the D gene is possibly TRBD2 (6 bases). The CDR3 loop spans 17 amino acids. The V end lost 1 base, the J end lost 1 base, and 16 bases lay between the germline ends. Germline values: CDR1 SEHNR, CDR2 FQNEAQ (reference sequence). CDR3 sequence reads: CASSLVSWRDGQETQYF. CDR3 bases: TGTGCCAGCAGCTTAGTATCGTGGCGGGACGGCCAAGAGACCCAGTACTTC. Full variable domain (remainder filled in from reference TRBV7-9 and TRBJ2-5): DTGVSQNPRHKITKRGQNVTFRCDPISEHNRLYWYRQTLGQGPEFLTYFQNEAQLEKSRLLSDRFSAERPKGSFSTLEIQRTEQGDSAMYLCASSLVSWRDGQETQYFGPGTRLLVL.

The chain has TRBV7-9 and TRBJ2-2, with D uncertain. V dropped 1 base and J dropped 6 bases, with 6 bases sitting between them. The length of the CDR3 is 13 residues. Per germline, CDR1 SEHNR and CDR2 FQNEAQ (reference sequence). The CDR3 region is CASSLGAPGELFF. The DNA for the CDR3 is TGTGCCAGCAGCTTAGGTGCGCCCGGGGAGCTGTTTTTT.

This clone has only a few counts. The chain uses TRBV18 and TRBJ2-2, with 9 bases fitting TRBD1. The trim removed 9 bases at V and 4 bases at J, leaving 6 bases unmatched. The CDR3 sequence is 14 residues long. CDR1 is KGHSH, CDR2 LQKENI, per germline. DNA for the CDR3: TGTGCCAGTTCCGGGACAGGGCCCACCGGGGAGCTGTTTTTT. Amino acid sequence: CASSGTGPTGELFF.

The V call is TRBV5-1, the J call TRBJ2-1, with a weak D call TRBD2 (5 bases). Germline V gene lookup returns CDR1 SGHRS and CDR2 YFSETQ. The CDR3 loop spans 16 amino acids. The V gene lost 0 bases and the J gene lost 0 bases, with 10 bases spanning the gap. The CDR3 bases are TGCGCCAGCAGCTTGGGCGTAGCGCCCTCCTACAATGAGCAGTTCTTC. Protein sequence: CASSLGVAPSYNEQFF.

This clone turned up a few times. The V call is TRBV2, the J call TRBJ1-1; 7 positions match TRBD1. CDR1 and CDR2 (germline): SNHLY, FYNNEI. The CDR3 consists of 12 residues. The junction had 4 bases not matched to a gene; V was cut back by 4 bases and J by 8 bases. The CDR3, as DNA: TGTGCCAGCAGTGCAAGGACAGGAGAAGCTTTCTTT. Its translation is CASSARTGEAFF.

The chain employs TRBV15 and TRBJ2-5; TRBD2 matches 15 bases. Trimming cost V 2 bases and J 4 bases; bases outside gene matches: 5. CDR3 size: 17 residues. CDR1 is LNHNV, CDR2 YYDKDF, per germline (reference sequence). CDR3 coding DNA: TGTGCCACCAGCAGAACCGGACTAGCGGGAGGGCTAGAGACCCAGTACTTC. Translated, it gives CATSRTGLAGGLETQYF.

J is TRBJ1-2 and V is TRBV9; 9 positions match TRBD1. Trimming cost V 0 bases and J 4 bases; bases outside gene matches: 1. Germline V gives CDR1 SGDLS, CDR2 YYNGEE. This CDR3 has 14 amino acids. The CDR3 loop is CASSVETGGYGYTF. In DNA form, the CDR3 reads TGTGCCAGCAGCGTAGAGACAGGGGGCTATGGCTACACCTTC.

This chain uses TRBV29-1 with TRBJ2-6, with D perhaps matching TRBD1 (5 bases). Germline values: CDR1 SQVTM, CDR2 ANQGSEA. Trimming stripped 6 bases from V and 0 bases from J, with 12 bases between. CDR3 length equals 15 residues. CDR3 sequence reads: CSVRDLSSGANVLTF. The DNA for the CDR3 is TGCAGCGTCAGGGATCTTAGCTCTGGGGCCAACGTCCTGACTTTC.

V gene TRBV9 combines with J gene TRBJ2-1; 8 nucleotides match TRBD1. This CDR3 has 16 residues. Germline assignment: CDR1 SGDLS and CDR2 YYNGEE. After removal of 2 bases from V and 4 bases from J, the junction contained 8 bases not matched to a gene. CDR3 sequence: CASSVGGGTGYNEQFF. CDR3 DNA sequence: TGTGCCAGCAGCGTGGGTGGAGGGACAGGATACAATGAGCAGTTCTTC.

The chain has TRBV18 and TRBJ2-5, with TRBD1 matching over 7 bases. The germline V gene has CDR1 KGHSH and CDR2 LQKENI. Trimming cost V 3 bases and J 1 base; bases outside gene matches: 2. The CDR3 spans 14 residues. The CDR3 here is CASSPNRGQETQYF. CDR3 DNA: TGTGCCAGCTCACCTAACAGGGGCCAAGAGACCCAGTACTTC.

This clone showed up just a few times. The chain is built from TRBV6-5 and TRBJ1-6; TRBD1 might be the D (6 bases). This CDR3 comprises 14 residues. Per germline, CDR1 MNHEY and CDR2 SVGAGI. V dropped 5 bases and J dropped 9 bases, with 14 bases sitting between them. The CDR3 reads CASSPRVRGSPLHF. The CDR3 region has the DNA TGTGCCAGCAGTCCAAGAGTCAGGGGTTCACCCCTCCACTTT.

This clone was seen more than once but under ten times. This chain joins TRBV14 and TRBJ2-3; 7 bases fit TRBD2. Germline V lookup: CDR1 SGHDN, CDR2 FVKESK. CDR3 length equals 15 residues. V trimming: 4 bases; J trimming: 4 bases; junction bases outside the gene matches: 8. The CDR3 region has the DNA TGTGCCAGCAGCCCCCTGGCGGGAGTCCCAGATACGCAGTATTTT. Translation gives CASSPLAGVPDTQYF.

This clone was seen only a few times. The V and J genes are TRBV27 and TRBJ2-6; D uncertain. The CDR3 consists of 13 residues. The V end lost 6 bases, the J end lost 2 bases, and 5 bases lay between the germline ends. Germline V gives CDR1 MNHEY, CDR2 SMNVEV (reference sequence). The chain's CDR3 is CASRRTGANVLTF. The CDR3 region has the DNA TGTGCCAGCAGGCGGACTGGGGCCAACGTCCTGACTTTC. The full variable domain, completed using reference TRBV27 and TRBJ2-6, is EAQVTQNPRYLITVTGKKLTVTCSQNMNHEYMSWYRQDPGLGLRQIYYSMNVEVTDKGDVPEGYKVSRKEKRNFPLILESPSPNQTSLYFCASRRTGANVLTFGAGSRLTVL.

This clone was counted between two and nine times. The genes are TRBV29-1 and TRBJ2-7, with D maybe TRBD2 (6 bases). There are 14 residues in the CDR3. Germline V lookup: CDR1 SQVTM, CDR2 ANQGSEA. V was trimmed by 8 bases and J by 5 bases, leaving 22 bases between them. The CDR3 loop is CSPPDSGTAHEQYF. The CDR3 DNA follows: TGCAGCCCTCCCGACAGTGGGACTGCCCACGAGCAGTACTTC.

The sample holds one count of this clone. The genes are TRBV7-3 and TRBJ2-3; perhaps TRBD1 as D (5 bases). Looked up from germline, CDR1 is SGHTA and CDR2 is FQGTGA. V was clipped by 5 bases and J by 6 bases, with 15 bases between them. The CDR3 consists of 14 residues. The CDR3 sequence is CASSPRLGVDTQYF. The CDR3 DNA reads as TGTGCCAGCAGCCCCCGCCTAGGGGTGGATACGCAGTATTTT.

V usage is TRBV15 and J usage is TRBJ1-2, with D unresolved. Trimming took 0 bases from V and 5 from J, leaving 4 bases between them. The CDR3 covers 12 residues. The germline V gene encodes CDR1 LNHNV and CDR2 YYDKDF (reference sequence). The DNA for the CDR3 is TGTGCCACCAGCAGAGAACAATATGGCTACACCTTC. This encodes CATSREQYGYTF.

This clone has more than one count but fewer than ten. This chain links TRBV6-6 with TRBJ2-5, with D tentatively TRBD1 or TRBD2 (6 bases each). The CDR3 is made up of 14 amino acids. The V gene lost 6 bases and the J gene lost 1 base, with 12 bases spanning the gap. CDR1 and CDR2 (germline): MNHNY, SVGAGI (reference sequence). The DNA for the CDR3 is TGTGCCAGCAGCACTGGAGGGGGCCAAGAGACCCAGTACTTC. Its protein is CASSTGGGQETQYF.

This clone was observed a handful of times. The chain is built from TRBV15 and TRBJ2-5; 9 bases line up with TRBD2. V lost 1 base and J lost 4; bases outside the gene matches: 7. This CDR3 is built from 16 residues. CDR1 LNHNV and CDR2 YYDKDF come from the germline V gene (reference sequence). The CDR3 region has the DNA TGTGCCACCAGCAGAGCCGGGGTTAGCGGGAGAGAGACCCAGTACTTC. It is translated as CATSRAGVSGRETQYF.

In the case of this clone: Other DNA sequences in the sample encode the same CDR3. The rearrangement uses TRBV5-1 and TRBJ2-5; D unresolved. The CDR3 has 13 residues. The V gene's germline CDR1 is SGHRS and CDR2 YFSETQ. Trimming took 0 bases from V and 5 from J, leaving 8 bases between them. This CDR3 is CASSLGGAETQYF. CDR3 DNA sequence: TGCGCCAGCAGCTTGGGAGGAGCGGAGACCCAGTACTTC.